This T cell receptor beta chain derives from a study of blood T cell repertoires in COVID-19. Per the study methods: Reference gene primer amplification gave estimated nucleated cell counts. Measured with immunoSEQ multiplex PCR; TCRdb has only the in-frame clones, and not every one. The V and J calls and clone size come from that table; D and trimming were worked out from the DNA. The sample lists a few hundred thousand clones; 80% to 90% were seen once. Trimming took 7 bases from V and 2 from J, leaving 12 bases between them. The length of the CDR3 is 14 residues. Per germline, CDR1 MDHEN and CDR2 SYDVKM.

The genes are TRBV28 and TRBJ1-5; no reliable D call. The specimen was PBMCs or T cells enriched from blood (not recorded which). This TCR was recovered from a young man who had recovered from COVID-19. CDR3 sequence (DNA): TGTGCCAGCAAACCGGAACGGGGCAATCAGCCCCAGCATTTT. Translating gives CASKPERGNQPQHF.